These 5 T cell receptor beta chains were all obtained from the same sample, sequenced in a study of T-cell reconstitution after alpha-beta-depleted transplantation in children. As it was prepared, the TCRbeta library received unique molecular identifiers. TCRdb used MiXCR to reprocess the PCR reads, holding one entry per CDR3 protein. Of around 450,000 distinct CDR3 sequences listed, 43% were seen once; the top ten hold around 29%. The source material was PBMCs, sampled before TCRalphabeta/CD19-depleted stem cell transplant. The receptors derive from a girl aged 2-9 years with aplastic anemia, due to receive a stem cell transplant.

V usage is TRBV4-2 and J usage is TRBJ2-1; D remains unclear. With 1 base removed from V and 2 bases from J, the gap between germline ends came to 12 bases. The CDR3 contains 16 residues. The germline CDR1 and CDR2 sequences are LGHNA and YNFKEQ. CDR3 DNA sequence: TGTGCCAGCAGCCAAGGTTTAGAGCTTACCTACAATGAGCAGTTCTTC. Translation gives CASSQGLELTYNEQFF.

This clonotype appeared a few times. The chain couples TRBV12-3 or TRBV12-4 to TRBJ1-6; D is possibly TRBD1 (5 bases). Deletions cut 3 bases from V and 7 bases from J, with 19 bases between. This CDR3 is built from 17 residues. The CDR3 reads CASSLPRAGRRNSPLHF. The CDR3, as DNA: TGTGCCAGCAGTTTGCCCCGTGCAGGGCGACGGAATTCACCCCTCCACTTT.

This clonotype has a handful of counts. V gene TRBV14 combines with J gene TRBJ2-1; TRBD1 matches 8 bases. Losses at the gene ends were 1 base for V and 4 bases for J; bases not matched to a gene: 12. The length of the CDR3 is 18 residues. Germline V gene lookup returns CDR1 SGHDN and CDR2 FVKESK. The CDR3 bases are TGTGCCAGCAGCCAAGTTCCAAGGACAGGGCGAATTTACAATGAGCAGTTCTTC. This codes for CASSQVPRTGRIYNEQFF.

This sequence joins TRBV20-1 and TRBJ2-1; 14 positions agree with TRBD2. The CDR3 contains 15 residues. Germline trimming cut 3 bases from V and 6 bases from J; bases unmatched to any gene: 4. Germline CDR1 DFQATT, CDR2 SNEGSKA (reference sequence). CDR3 region: CSASWTSGRFNEQFF. The CDR3 DNA sequence: TGCAGTGCTAGCTGGACTAGCGGGAGGTTCAATGAGCAGTTCTTC.

Note on this clonotype: Relative to the germline gene, one junction end is altered; a read error may explain this. The chain couples TRBV14 to TRBJ2-2; TRBD2 matches 10 bases. The germline gives CDR1 SGHDN, CDR2 FVKESK. The CDR3 contains 16 residues. The CDR3 DNA follows: TGTGCCAGCAACCAAGCGGGAGGGCCAGTCACCGGGGAGCTGTTTTTT. Translation gives CASNQAGGPVTGELFF.